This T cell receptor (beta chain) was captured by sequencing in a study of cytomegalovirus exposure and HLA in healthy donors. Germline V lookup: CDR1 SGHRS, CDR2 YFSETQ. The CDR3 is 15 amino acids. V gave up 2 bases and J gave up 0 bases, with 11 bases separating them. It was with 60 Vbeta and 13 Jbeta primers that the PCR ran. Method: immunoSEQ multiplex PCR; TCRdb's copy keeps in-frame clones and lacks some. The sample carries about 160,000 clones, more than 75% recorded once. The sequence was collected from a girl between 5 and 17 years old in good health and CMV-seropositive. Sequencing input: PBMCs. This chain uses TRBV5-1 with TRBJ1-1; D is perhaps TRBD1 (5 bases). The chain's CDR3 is CASSLQATLNTEAFF. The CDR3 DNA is TGCGCCAGCAGCTTACAGGCGACCCTGAACACTGAAGCTTTCTTT.